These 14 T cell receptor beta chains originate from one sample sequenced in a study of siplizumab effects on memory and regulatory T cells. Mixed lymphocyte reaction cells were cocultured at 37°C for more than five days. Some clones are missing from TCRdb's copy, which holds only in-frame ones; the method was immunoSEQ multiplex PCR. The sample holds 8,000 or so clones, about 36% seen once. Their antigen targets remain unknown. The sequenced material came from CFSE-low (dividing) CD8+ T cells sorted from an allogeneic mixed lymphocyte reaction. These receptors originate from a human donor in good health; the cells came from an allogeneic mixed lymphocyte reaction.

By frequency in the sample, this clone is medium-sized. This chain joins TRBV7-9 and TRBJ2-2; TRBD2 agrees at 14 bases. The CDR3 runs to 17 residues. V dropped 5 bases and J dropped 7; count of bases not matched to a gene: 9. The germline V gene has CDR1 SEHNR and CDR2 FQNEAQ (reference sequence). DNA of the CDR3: TGTGCCAGCAGCCTCGGACTAGCGGGAGGATCACGCGGGGAGCTGTTTTTT. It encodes CASSLGLAGGSRGELFF.

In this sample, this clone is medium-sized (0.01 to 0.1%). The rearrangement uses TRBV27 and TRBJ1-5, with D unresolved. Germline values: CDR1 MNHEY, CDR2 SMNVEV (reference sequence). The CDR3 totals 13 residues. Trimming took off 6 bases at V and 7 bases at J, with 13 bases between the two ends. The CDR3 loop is CASSLGFHQPQHF. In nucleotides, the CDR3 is TGTGCCAGCAGCTTGGGGTTTCACCAGCCCCAGCATTTT.

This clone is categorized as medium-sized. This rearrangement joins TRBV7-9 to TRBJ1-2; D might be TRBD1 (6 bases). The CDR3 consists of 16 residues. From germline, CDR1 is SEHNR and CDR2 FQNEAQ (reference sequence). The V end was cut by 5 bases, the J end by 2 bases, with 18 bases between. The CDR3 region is CASSPAQTGGNYGYTF. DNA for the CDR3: TGTGCCAGCAGCCCCGCCCAGACAGGAGGGAACTATGGCTACACCTTC.

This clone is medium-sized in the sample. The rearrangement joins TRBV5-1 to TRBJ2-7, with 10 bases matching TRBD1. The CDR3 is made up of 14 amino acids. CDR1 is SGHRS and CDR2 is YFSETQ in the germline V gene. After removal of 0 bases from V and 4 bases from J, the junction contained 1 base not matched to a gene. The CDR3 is CASSLGTGGYEQYF. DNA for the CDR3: TGCGCCAGCAGCTTGGGGACAGGGGGTTACGAGCAGTACTTC.

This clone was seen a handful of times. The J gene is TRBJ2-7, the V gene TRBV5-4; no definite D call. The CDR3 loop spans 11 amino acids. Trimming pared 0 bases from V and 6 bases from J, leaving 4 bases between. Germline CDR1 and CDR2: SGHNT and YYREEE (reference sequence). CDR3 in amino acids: CASSLGGEQYF. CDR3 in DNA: TGTGCCAGCAGCTTGGGGGGCGAGCAGTACTTC. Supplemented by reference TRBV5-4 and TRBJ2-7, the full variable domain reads ETGVTQSPTHLIKTRGQQVTLRCSSQSGHNTVSWYQQALGQGPQFIFQYYREEENGRGNFPPRFSGLQFPNYSSELNVNALELDDSALYLCASSLGGEQYFGPGTRLTVT.

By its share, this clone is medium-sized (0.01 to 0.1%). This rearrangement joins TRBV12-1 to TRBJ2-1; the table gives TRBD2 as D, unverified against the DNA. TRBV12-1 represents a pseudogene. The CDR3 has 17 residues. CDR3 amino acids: CASSFAGTSGTYNEQFF. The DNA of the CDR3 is TGTGCCAGCAGCTTTGCAGGGACTAGCGGCACCTACAATGAGCAGTTCTTC.

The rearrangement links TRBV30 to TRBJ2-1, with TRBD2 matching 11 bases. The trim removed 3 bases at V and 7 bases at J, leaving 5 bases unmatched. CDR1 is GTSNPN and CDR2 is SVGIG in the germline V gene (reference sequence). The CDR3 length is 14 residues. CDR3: CAWRLLAGVNEQFF. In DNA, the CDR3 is TGTGCCTGGAGATTACTAGCGGGAGTTAATGAGCAGTTCTTC.

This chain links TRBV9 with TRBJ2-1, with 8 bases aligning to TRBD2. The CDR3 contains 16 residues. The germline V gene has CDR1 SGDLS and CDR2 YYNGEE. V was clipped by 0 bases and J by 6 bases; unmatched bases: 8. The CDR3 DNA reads TGTGCCAGCAGCGTAGAAGTCAGCGGGAGCCTCAATGAGCAGTTCTTC. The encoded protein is CASSVEVSGSLNEQFF.

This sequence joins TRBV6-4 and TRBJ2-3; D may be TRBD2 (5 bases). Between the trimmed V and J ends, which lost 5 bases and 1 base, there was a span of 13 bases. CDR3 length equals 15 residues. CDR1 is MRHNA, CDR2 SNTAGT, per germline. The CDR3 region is CASSLREVGTDTQYF. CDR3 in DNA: TGTGCCAGCAGTCTCCGGGAAGTCGGCACAGATACGCAGTATTTT.

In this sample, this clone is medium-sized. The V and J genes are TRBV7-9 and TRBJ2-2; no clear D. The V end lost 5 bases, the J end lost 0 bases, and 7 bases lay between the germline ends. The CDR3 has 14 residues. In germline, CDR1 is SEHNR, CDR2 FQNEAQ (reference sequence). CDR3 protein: CASSPFANTGELFF. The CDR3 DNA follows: TGTGCCAGCAGCCCGTTCGCGAACACCGGGGAGCTGTTTTTT.

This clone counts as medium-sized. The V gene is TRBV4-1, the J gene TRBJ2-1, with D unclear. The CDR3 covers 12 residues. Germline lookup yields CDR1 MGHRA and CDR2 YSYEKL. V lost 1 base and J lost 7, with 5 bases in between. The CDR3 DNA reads TGCGCCAGCAGCCAAGTTAGGAATGAGCAGTTCTTC. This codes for CASSQVRNEQFF.

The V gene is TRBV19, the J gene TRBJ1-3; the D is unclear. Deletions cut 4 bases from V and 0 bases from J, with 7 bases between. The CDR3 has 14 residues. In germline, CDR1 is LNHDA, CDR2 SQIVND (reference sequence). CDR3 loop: CASSRAPSGNTIYF. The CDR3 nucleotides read TGTGCCAGTAGTAGGGCGCCCTCTGGAAACACCATATATTTT. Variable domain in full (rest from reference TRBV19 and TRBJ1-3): DGGITQSPKYLFRKEGQNVTLSCEQNLNHDAMYWYRQDPGQGLRLIYYSQIVNDFQKGDIAEGYSVSREKKESFPLTVTSAQKNPTAFYLCASSRAPSGNTIYFGEGSWLTVV.

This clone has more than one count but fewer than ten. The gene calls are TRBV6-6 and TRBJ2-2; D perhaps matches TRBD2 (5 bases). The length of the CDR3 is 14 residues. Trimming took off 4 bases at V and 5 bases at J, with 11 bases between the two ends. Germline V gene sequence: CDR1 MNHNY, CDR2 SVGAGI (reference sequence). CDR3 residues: CASSFTGETGELFF. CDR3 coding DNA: TGTGCCAGCAGTTTCACTGGGGAGACCGGGGAGCTGTTTTTT.

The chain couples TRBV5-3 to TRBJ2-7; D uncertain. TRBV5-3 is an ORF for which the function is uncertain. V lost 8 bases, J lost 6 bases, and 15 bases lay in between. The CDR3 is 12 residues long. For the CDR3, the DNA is TGTGCCAGCAGCCTTGGTACCCTCGAGCAGTACTTC. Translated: CASSLGTLEQYF.